The 8 T cell receptor beta chains in this list originate from one sample, sequenced in a study of T cell repertoires in cytomegalovirus infection. TCRdb reprocessed the reads with MiXCR, giving one entry per CDR3 protein. The table lists about 770,000 distinct CDR3 sequences, 25% to 30% of them singletons. Antigens of these TCRs are unknown. The sequencing here drew on cultured CD8+ T cells from PBMCs, taken from culture after CMV antigen stimulation. These receptors were obtained from a human donor in good health (CMV status not recorded). Some clones in this sample may be carry-over from other donors' samples.

V usage is TRBV11-2 and J usage is TRBJ2-7; a weak D match, TRBD1 (5 bases). The CDR3 sequence is 11 residues long. Germline CDR1 SGHAT, CDR2 FQNNGV. The CDR3, as DNA: TGTGCCAGCAGCTTAGTACAGGTGCAGTCCGTC. It codes for CASSLVQVQSV.

In this sample, this clonotype turned up a few times. The rearrangement links TRBV4-1 to TRBJ1-2; D ambiguous. The CDR3 is 13 residues long. The germline gives CDR1 MGHRA, CDR2 YSYEKL. V lost 0 bases and J lost 4, with 6 bases in between. As DNA, the CDR3 is TGCGCCAGCAGCCAAGAATCGTCCTATGGCTACACCTTC. Residues: CASSQESSYGYTF.

The chain has TRBV27 and TRBJ1-2; D not certain. The V gene's germline CDR1 is MNHEY and CDR2 SMNVEV (reference sequence). V was trimmed by 7 bases and J by 0 bases, leaving 15 bases between them. The CDR3 is made up of 15 amino acids. The DNA of the CDR3 is TGTGCCAGCACCTCACAGCCCCACGCTAACTATGGCTACACCTTC. It codes for CASTSQPHANYGYTF.

This sequence joins TRBV27 and TRBJ2-2, with D perhaps TRBD1 (7 bases). The length of the CDR3 is 14 residues. V was clipped by 3 bases and J by 7 bases, with 12 bases between them. The germline V gene encodes CDR1 MNHEY and CDR2 SMNVEV (reference sequence). The CDR3 DNA sequence: TGTGCCAGCAGTTTTCAGGGGGAGGTCGGGGAGCTGTTTTTT. This translates into CASSFQGEVGELFF.

This chain connects TRBV29-1 to TRBJ2-1; D is unresolved. The length of the CDR3 is 16 residues. Germline lookup yields CDR1 SQVTM and CDR2 ANQGSEA. Trimming took 0 bases from V and 0 from J, leaving 12 bases between them. For the CDR3, the DNA is TGCAGCGTTGAAGAGGCCCCGGGTAGCTCCTACAATGAGCAGTTCTTC. Its protein is CSVEEAPGSSYNEQFF.

This clonotype was seen a handful of times. The rearrangement uses TRBV19 and TRBJ2-1, with D perhaps TRBD2 (5 bases). The CDR3 has 16 residues. Germline CDR1 and CDR2: LNHDA and SQIVND (reference sequence). V was clipped by 6 bases and J by 0 bases, with 15 bases between them. Here the CDR3 DNA reads TGTGCCAGTAGCCACGGACTTACGAGCTCCTACAATGAGCAGTTCTTC. Amino acids: CASSHGLTSSYNEQFF.

The genes are TRBV3-1 and TRBJ1-5; D is perhaps TRBD1 (5 bases). This CDR3 region has 16 residues. Trimming pared 4 bases from V and 3 bases from J, leaving 16 bases between. The V gene's germline CDR1 is LGHDT and CDR2 YNNKEL (reference sequence). The chain's CDR3 is CASSPTWGGDNQPQHF. CDR3 DNA sequence: TGTGCCAGCAGCCCCACCTGGGGAGGGGACAATCAGCCCCAGCATTTT.

This rearrangement joins TRBV7-2 to TRBJ2-1; 12 nucleotides agree with TRBD2. Germline loops: CDR1 SGHTA, CDR2 FQGNSA. The length of the CDR3 is 18 residues. V dropped 3 bases and J dropped 3; count of bases not matched to a gene: 9. The CDR3 sequence: CASSLGPSGGAFYNEQFF. The CDR3 nucleotides are TGTGCCAGCAGCTTGGGGCCTAGCGGGGGGGCATTCTACAATGAGCAGTTCTTC. Filled out from reference TRBV7-2 and TRBJ2-1, the complete variable domain reads GAGVSQSPSNKVTEKGKDVELRCDPISGHTALYWYRQSLGQGLEFLIYFQGNSAPDKSGLPSDRFSAERTGGSVSTLTIQRTQQEDSAVYLCASSLGPSGGAFYNEQFFGPGTRLTVL.